This entry concerns a single T cell receptor beta chain. Its antigen remains unknown. The sample belongs to a study of Ad26.COV2.S vaccination and SARS-CoV-2 variants. On the study more broadly: By the intramuscular route, Ad26.COV2.S was given once, or twice 56 days apart.

Generated by immunoSEQ multiplex PCR, the TCRdb table keeps only in-frame clones and is missing some. The table shows around 450,000 clones, with 75% to 95% occurring only once. Germline V gives CDR1 SGHNT, CDR2 YYREEE (reference sequence). V dropped 0 bases and J dropped 6 bases, with 10 bases sitting between them. The CDR3 extends over 13 amino acids. Documented treatment: 19 received Ad26.COV2.S at low or high dose, single or two shots; about 5 received placebo; per-sample allocation not given. Material that was analyzed had been drawn on day 63 after the first vaccine or placebo injection. An Ad26 vector expressing Wuhan-strain SARS-CoV-2 spike constituted the vaccine. Study outcomes and limitations: Measures of TCR breadth and depth may have fallen short of total T cell responses. Placebo recipients showed lower spike-specific TCR breadth than vaccinees.

The source is a person between 18 and 65 years old who received the Ad26.COV2.S COVID-19 vaccine or a placebo. Sequencing was performed on peripheral blood, taken in a trial of Ad26.COV2.S vaccine versus placebo. V usage is TRBV5-4 and J usage is TRBJ2-7, with D perhaps matching TRBD2 (6 bases). The CDR3, as DNA: TGTGCCAGCAGCTTGGCCTTACTAGCCGAGCAGTACTTC. This codes for CASSLALLAEQYF.